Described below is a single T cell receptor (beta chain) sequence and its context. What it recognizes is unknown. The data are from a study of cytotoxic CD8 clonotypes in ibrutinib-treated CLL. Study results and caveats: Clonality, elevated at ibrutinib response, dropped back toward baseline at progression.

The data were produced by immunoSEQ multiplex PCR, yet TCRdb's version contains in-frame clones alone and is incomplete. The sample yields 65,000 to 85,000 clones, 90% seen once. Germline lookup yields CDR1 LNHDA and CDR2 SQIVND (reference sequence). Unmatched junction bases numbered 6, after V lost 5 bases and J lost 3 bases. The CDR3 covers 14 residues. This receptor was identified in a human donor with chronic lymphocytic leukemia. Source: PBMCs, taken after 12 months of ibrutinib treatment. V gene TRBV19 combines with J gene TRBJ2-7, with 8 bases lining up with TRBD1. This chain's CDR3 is CASSSDREDYEQYF. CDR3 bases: TGTGCCAGTAGTTCGGACAGGGAGGACTACGAGCAGTACTTC.